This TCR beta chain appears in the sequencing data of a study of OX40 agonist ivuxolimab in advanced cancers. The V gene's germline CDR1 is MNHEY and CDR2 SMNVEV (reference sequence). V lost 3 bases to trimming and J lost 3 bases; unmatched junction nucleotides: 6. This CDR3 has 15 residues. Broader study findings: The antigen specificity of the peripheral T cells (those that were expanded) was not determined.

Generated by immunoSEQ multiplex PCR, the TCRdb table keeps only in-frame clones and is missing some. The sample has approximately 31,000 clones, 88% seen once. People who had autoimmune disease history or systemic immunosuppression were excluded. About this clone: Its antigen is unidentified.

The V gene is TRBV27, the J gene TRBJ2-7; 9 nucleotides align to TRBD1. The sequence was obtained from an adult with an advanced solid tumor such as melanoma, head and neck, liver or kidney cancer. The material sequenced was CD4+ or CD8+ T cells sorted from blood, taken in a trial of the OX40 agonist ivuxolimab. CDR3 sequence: CASSFTGGRIYEQYF. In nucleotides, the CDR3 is TGTGCCAGCAGTTTTACAGGGGGCCGAATCTACGAGCAGTACTTC.